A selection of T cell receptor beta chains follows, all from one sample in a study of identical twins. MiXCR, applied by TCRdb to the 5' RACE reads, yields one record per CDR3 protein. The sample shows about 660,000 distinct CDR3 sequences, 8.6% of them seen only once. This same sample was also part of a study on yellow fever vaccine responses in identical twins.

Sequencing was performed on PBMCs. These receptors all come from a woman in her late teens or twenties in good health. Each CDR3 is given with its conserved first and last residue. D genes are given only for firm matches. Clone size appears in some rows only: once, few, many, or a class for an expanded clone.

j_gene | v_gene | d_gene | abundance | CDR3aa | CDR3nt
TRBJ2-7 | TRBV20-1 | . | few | CSAAPGPRSDEQYF | TGCAGTGCTGCACCGGGACCCAGGTCGGACGAGCAGTACTTC
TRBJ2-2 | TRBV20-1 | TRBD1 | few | CSASLGGWTGELFF | TGCAGTGCTAGTTTAGGGGGCTGGACCGGGGAGCTGTTTTTT
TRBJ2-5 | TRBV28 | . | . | CASSLTAAWPETQYF | TGTGCCAGCAGTTTAACGGCGGCTTGGCCAGAGACCCAGTACTTC
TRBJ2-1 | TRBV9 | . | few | CASSARGSYSEQFF | TGTGCCAGCAGCGCCCGTGGCTCCTACAGTGAGCAGTTCTTC
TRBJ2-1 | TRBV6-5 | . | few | CATRGRGEQFF | TGTGCCACCAGGGGAAGGGGTGAGCAGTTCTTC
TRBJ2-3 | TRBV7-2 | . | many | CASSPRPDTQYF | TGTGCCAGCAGCCCCCGGCCAGATACGCAGTATTTT
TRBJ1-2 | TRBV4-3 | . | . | CASSQDFTGVYGYTF | TGCGCCAGCAGCCAAGATTTCACAGGAGTTTATGGCTACACCTTC
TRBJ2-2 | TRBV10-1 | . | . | CASSDRRTGELFF | TGCGCCAGCAGTGATCGGAGAACCGGGGAGCTGTTTTTT
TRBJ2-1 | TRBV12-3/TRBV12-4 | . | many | CASSSGSIPNSGEQFF | TGTGCCAGCAGTTCGGGAAGTATCCCAAATAGTGGTGAGCAGTTCTTC
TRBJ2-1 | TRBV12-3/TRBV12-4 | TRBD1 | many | CASIPGQGNNEQFF | TGTGCCAGCATCCCGGGACAGGGAAACAATGAGCAGTTCTTC
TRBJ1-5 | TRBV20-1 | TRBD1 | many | CSARSGGGNQPQHF | TGCAGTGCTAGATCAGGGGGCGGCAATCAGCCCCAGCATTTT
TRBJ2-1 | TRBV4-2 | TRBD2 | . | CASSQESQAGGDEQFF | TGTGCCAGCAGCCAAGAAAGTCAGGCGGGGGGAGATGAGCAGTTCTTC
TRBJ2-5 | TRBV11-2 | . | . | CASSDSLIQETQYF | TGTGCCAGCAGTGACAGCCTTATTCAAGAGACCCAGTACTTC
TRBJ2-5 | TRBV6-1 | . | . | CASSESPAKLTETQYF | TGTGCCAGCAGTGAATCCCCCGCCAAATTAACGGAGACCCAGTACTTC
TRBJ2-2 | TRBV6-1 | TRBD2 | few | CASSRAGGGTGELFF | TGTGCCAGCAGCCGAGCGGGGGGTGGCACCGGGGAGCTGTTTTTT
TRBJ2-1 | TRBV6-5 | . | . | CASSYGQGGHEQFF | TGTGCCAGCAGTTATGGTCAAGGAGGCCATGAGCAGTTCTTC
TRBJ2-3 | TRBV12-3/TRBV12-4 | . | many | CASTLRGSTDTQYF | TGTGCCAGCACCTTGAGGGGATCCACAGATACGCAGTATTTT
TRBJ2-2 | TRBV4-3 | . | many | CASSQELGSSGELFF | TGCGCCAGCAGCCAAGAACTAGGTTCGAGCGGGGAGCTGTTTTTT
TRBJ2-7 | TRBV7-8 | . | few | CASSPAGSTYEQYF | TGTGCCAGCAGTCCGGCGGGGTCCACCTACGAGCAGTACTTC
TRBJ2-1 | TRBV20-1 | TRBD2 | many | CSALTSGGVNEQFF | TGCAGTGCTCTTACTAGCGGAGGCGTAAATGAGCAGTTCTTC
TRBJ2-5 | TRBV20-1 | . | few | CSADKHQGGETQYF | TGCAGTGCTGACAAACACCAGGGGGGGGAGACCCAGTACTTC
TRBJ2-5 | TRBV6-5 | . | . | CASNIGQTQYF | TGTGCCAGCAACATCGGACAGACCCAGTACTTC
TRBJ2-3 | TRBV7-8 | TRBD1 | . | CASSLAGTVDTQYF | TGTGCCAGCAGCTTAGCGGGGACAGTAGATACGCAGTATTTT
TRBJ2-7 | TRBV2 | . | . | CASSRDTLSYEQYF | TGTGCCAGCAGCCGGGACACCCTCTCCTACGAGCAGTACTTC
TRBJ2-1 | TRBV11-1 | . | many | CASSFSPRVGGALINEQFF | TGTGCCAGCAGCTTCTCCCCCAGGGTTGGGGGGGCCCTCATCAATGAGCAGTTCTTC
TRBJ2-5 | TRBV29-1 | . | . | CSVDGSQETQYF | TGCAGCGTTGATGGCAGTCAAGAGACCCAGTACTTC
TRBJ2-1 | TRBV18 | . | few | CASSPLDRANEQFF | TGTGCCAGCTCACCCCTCGACAGAGCCAATGAGCAGTTCTTC
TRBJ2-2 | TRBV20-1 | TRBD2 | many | CSAKGEREPGELFF | TGCAGTGCTAAGGGCGAGCGGGAGCCCGGGGAGCTGTTTTTT
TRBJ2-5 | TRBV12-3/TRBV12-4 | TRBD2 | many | CASSSPGTSGVRETQYF | TGTGCCAGCAGCTCCCCCGGGACTAGCGGGGTGAGAGAGACCCAGTACTTC
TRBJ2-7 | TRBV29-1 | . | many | CSVVGSSSYEQYF | TGCAGCGTTGTGGGCAGCTCCTCCTACGAGCAGTACTTC
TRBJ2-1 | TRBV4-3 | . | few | CASSQDHSGGALNEQFF | TGCGCCAGCAGCCAAGATCACAGCGGAGGGGCCCTCAATGAGCAGTTCTTC
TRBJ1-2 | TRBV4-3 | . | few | CASSQDRGTNYGYTF | TGCGCCAGCAGCCAAGACAGGGGCACTAACTATGGCTACACCTTC
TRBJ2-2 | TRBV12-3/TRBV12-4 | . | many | CASSLVADTGELFF | TGTGCCAGCAGTTTGGTTGCGGACACCGGGGAGCTGTTTTTT
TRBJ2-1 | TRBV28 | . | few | CASSFPDSYNEQFF | TGTGCCAGCAGTTTTCCGGATTCCTACAATGAGCAGTTCTTC
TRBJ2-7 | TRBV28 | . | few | CASSKTLGVLSYEQYF | TGTGCCAGCAGCAAAACTTTAGGAGTTTTGTCCTACGAGCAGTACTTC
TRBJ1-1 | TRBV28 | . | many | CASSLLKGEAFF | TGTGCCAGCAGTTTATTGAAGGGGGAAGCTTTCTTT
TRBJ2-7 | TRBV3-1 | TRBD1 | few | CASSPADRGSYEQYF | TGTGCCAGCAGCCCCGCAGACAGGGGATCCTACGAGCAGTACTTC
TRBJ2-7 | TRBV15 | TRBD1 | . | CATSRPGQGAVSGEQYF | TGTGCCACCAGCAGACCAGGACAGGGGGCCGTTTCCGGCGAGCAGTACTTC
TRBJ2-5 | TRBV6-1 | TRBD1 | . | CASSAPDRGETQYF | TGTGCCAGCAGTGCCCCGGACAGGGGAGAGACCCAGTACTTC
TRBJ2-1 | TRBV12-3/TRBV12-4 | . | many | CASRRSYPPEQFF | TGTGCCAGCAGGAGGTCCTACCCACCTGAGCAGTTCTTC
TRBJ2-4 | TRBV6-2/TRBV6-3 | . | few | CASSYSASKNIQYF | TGTGCCAGCAGTTACTCGGCTTCGAAAAACATTCAGTACTTC
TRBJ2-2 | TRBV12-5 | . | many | CASGAPNTGELFF | TGTGCTAGTGGTGCACCGAACACCGGGGAGCTGTTTTTT
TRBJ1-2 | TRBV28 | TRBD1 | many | CASSSPLLRGQGEGYTF | TGTGCCAGCAGTTCCCCACTTCTTCGCGGACAGGGTGAAGGCTACACCTTC
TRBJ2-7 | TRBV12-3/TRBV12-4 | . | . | CASSPSNFDEQYF | TGTGCCAGCAGTCCGAGCAATTTCGACGAGCAGTACTTC
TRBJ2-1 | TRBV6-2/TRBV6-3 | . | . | CASSMSPGQGRAGGRNEQFF | TGTGCCAGCAGTATGTCTCCGGGACAGGGCCGAGCGGGAGGGCGGAATGAGCAGTTCTTC
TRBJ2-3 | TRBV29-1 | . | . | CSVEGLMGWGPDTQYF | TGCAGCGTTGAAGGTCTAATGGGCTGGGGCCCAGATACGCAGTATTTT
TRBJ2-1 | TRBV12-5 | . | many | CASGFSVNNEQFF | TGTGCTAGTGGTTTCAGCGTTAACAATGAGCAGTTCTTC
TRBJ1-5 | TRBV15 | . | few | CATERAGRGSNQPQHF | TGTGCCACCGAAAGAGCGGGCAGGGGAAGCAATCAGCCCCAGCATTTT
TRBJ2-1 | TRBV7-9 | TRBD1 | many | CASSTGQQGEQFF | TGTGCCAGCAGCACGGGACAGCAGGGTGAGCAGTTCTTC
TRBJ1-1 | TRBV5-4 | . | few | CASSPQETGTEAFF | TGTGCCAGCAGCCCACAGGAAACCGGGACTGAAGCTTTCTTT
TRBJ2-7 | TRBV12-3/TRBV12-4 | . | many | CASSPPGSSYEQYF | TGTGCCAGCAGTCCCCCGGGGAGCTCCTACGAGCAGTACTTC
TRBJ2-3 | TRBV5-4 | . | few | CASSLRISSTDTQYF | TGTGCCAGCAGCTTACGGATATCTAGCACAGATACGCAGTATTTT
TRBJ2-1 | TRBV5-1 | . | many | CASSSPDNSYNEQFF | TGCGCCAGCAGCTCCCCGGATAACTCCTACAATGAGCAGTTCTTC
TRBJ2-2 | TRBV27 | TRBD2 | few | CASRGIAGGLTGELFF | TGTGCCAGCAGAGGGATAGCGGGAGGACTCACCGGGGAGCTGTTTTTT
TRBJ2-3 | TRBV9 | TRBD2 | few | CASSATSGRGSDTQYF | TGTGCCAGCAGCGCCACTAGCGGGAGAGGGTCAGATACGCAGTATTTT
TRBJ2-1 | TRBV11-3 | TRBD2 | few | CASSLSPGLAGLDEQFF | TGTGCCAGCAGCTTAAGCCCGGGACTAGCGGGGCTGGATGAGCAGTTCTTC
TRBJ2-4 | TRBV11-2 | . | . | CASSLQQTQKIAKNIQYF | TGTGCCAGCAGCTTACAACAGACCCAAAAAATAGCCAAAAACATTCAGTACTTC
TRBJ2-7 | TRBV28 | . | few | CASTYTGYYEQYF | TGTGCCAGCACCTATACAGGGTACTACGAGCAGTACTTC
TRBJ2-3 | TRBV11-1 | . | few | CASRRVKTDTQYF | TGTGCCAGCCGGCGGGTTAAGACAGATACGCAGTATTTT
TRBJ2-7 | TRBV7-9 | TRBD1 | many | CASSLERQGMIPYEQYF | TGTGCCAGCAGCTTAGAAAGACAGGGGATGATCCCCTACGAGCAGTACTTC